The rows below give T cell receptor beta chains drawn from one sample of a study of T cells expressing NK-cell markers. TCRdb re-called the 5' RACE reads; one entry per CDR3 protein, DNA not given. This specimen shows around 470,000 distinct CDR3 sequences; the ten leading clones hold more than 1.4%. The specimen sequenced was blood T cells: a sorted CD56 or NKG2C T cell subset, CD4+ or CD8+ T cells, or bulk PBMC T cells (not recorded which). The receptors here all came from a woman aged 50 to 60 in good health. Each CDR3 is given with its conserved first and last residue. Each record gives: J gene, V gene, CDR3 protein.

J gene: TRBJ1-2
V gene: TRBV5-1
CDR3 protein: CASSLRDSNYGYTF

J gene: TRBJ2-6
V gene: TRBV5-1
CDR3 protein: CASSFGGNSGANVLTF

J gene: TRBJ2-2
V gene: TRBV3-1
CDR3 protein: CASSQEGGSRTGELFF

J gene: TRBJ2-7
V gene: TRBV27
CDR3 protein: CASRASPGAGYEQYF

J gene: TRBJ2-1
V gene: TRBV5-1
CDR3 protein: CASSSGTREAEQFF

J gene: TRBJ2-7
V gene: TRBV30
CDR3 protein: CAWRGRDYEQYF

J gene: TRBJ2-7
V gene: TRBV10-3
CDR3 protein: CAISETMTYEQYF

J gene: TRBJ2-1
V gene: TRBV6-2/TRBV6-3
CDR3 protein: CASSYSRLTEQFF

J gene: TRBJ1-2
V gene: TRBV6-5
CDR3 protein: CASSFDNHGYTF

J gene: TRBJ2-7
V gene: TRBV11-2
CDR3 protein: CASSLSSRDYEQYF

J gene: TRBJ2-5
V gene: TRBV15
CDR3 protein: CATSSVDRGGWQETQYF

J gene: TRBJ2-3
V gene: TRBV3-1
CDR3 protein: CASSHAGGSADTQYF

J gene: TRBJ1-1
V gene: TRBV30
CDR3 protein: CAWRGVFGEAFF

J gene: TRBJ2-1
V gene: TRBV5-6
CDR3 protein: CASSFRLPGDNEQFF

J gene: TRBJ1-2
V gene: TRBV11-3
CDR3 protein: CASSRPGQGSAGYTF